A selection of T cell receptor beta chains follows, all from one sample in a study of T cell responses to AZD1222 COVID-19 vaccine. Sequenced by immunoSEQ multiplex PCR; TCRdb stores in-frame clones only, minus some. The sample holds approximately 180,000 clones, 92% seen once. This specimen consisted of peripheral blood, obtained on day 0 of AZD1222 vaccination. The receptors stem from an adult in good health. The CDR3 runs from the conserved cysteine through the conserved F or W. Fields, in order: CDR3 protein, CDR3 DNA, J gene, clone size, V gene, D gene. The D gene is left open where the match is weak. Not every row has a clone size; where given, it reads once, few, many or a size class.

CASSPGTVGGYTF | TGTGCCAGCAGTCCCGGGACAGTCGGGGGCTACACCTTC | TRBJ1-2 | . | TRBV28 | TRBD1
CASSREYGYTF | TGTGCCAGCAGCCGGGAATATGGCTACACCTTC | TRBJ1-2 | . | TRBV3-1/TRBV3-2 | .
CASSRSGGAGSRDTQYF | TGTGCCAGCAGCCGCAGCGGGGGGGCCGGTTCGCGAGATACGCAGTATTTT | TRBJ2-3 | . | TRBV7-3 | TRBD2
CASSPRRGGGSGYTF | TGTGCCAGCTCACCACGGAGGGGAGGAGGATCGGGCTACACCTTC | TRBJ1-2 | . | TRBV18 | .
CASSGYRVSNYGYTF | TGTGCCAGCAGCGGCTACAGGGTTTCTAACTATGGCTACACCTTC | TRBJ1-2 | . | TRBV2 | .
CASSLSYTEAFF | TGTGCCAGCAGTTTGAGTTACACTGAAGCTTTCTTT | TRBJ1-1 | . | TRBV12-3/TRBV12-4 | .
CASSLSRTGSNQPQHF | TGTGCCAGCAGCTTGTCCAGGACAGGTAGCAATCAGCCCCAGCATTTT | TRBJ1-5 | once | TRBV28 | TRBD1
CASSLDVGTGKTFF | TGTGCCAGCAGCTTAGATGTTGGAACAGGGAAAACTTTCTTT | TRBJ1-1 | . | TRBV11-2 | .
CSVREGAHRVLGETQYF | TGCAGCGTTCGCGAAGGAGCCCACAGGGTCCTGGGCGAGACCCAGTACTTC | TRBJ2-5 | . | TRBV29-1 | .
CASSPDRMTDTQYF | TGCGCCAGCAGCCCGGACCGGATGACAGATACGCAGTATTTT | TRBJ2-3 | . | TRBV4-1 | .
CASSPPRRGGKTDTQYF | TGTGCCAGCTCACCTCCAAGGAGGGGAGGTAAAACAGATACGCAGTATTTT | TRBJ2-3 | . | TRBV18 | .
CATLGPEGHEQFF | TGTGCCACCCTGGGACCGGAGGGGCATGAGCAGTTCTTC | TRBJ2-1 | . | TRBV2 | .
CASSPRDPYTLNEQFF | TGTGCCAGCAGCCCCCGGGACCCCTATACCCTTAATGAGCAGTTCTTC | TRBJ2-1 | . | TRBV3-1/TRBV3-2 | .
CATRVNEQFF | TGTGCCACCAGGGTAAATGAGCAGTTCTTC | TRBJ2-1 | . | TRBV28 | .
CASSLGLLLYGYTF | TGTGCCAGCAGTTTGGGACTTCTACTCTATGGCTACACCTTC | TRBJ1-2 | . | TRBV28 | .
CASIDANTGELFF | TGTGCCAGCATCGATGCGAACACCGGGGAGCTGTTTTTT | TRBJ2-2 | . | TRBV6-5 | .
CASSPEGHLNTEAFF | TGTGCCAGCTCACCAGAGGGACACTTGAACACTGAAGCTTTCTTT | TRBJ1-1 | . | TRBV18 | .
CASSLGRGQPQHF | TGTGCCAGTAGTTTGGGGCGGGGGCAGCCCCAGCATTTT | TRBJ1-5 | . | TRBV19 | .
CASSPRGQSGQPQHF | TGTGCCAGCAGTCCGCGGGGACAGTCGGGTCAGCCCCAGCATTTT | TRBJ1-5 | once | TRBV27 | TRBD1
CASSQGHPGLEQYF | TGTGCCAGCAGCCAAGGGCACCCAGGGTTAGAGCAGTACTTC | TRBJ2-7 | . | TRBV14 | .
CASSEFYEQYF | TGTGCCAGCAGTGAATTCTACGAGCAGTACTTC | TRBJ2-7 | . | TRBV2 | .
CASSLGSLGSGELFF | TGTGCCAGCAGCCTCGGTTCCCTGGGGTCCGGGGAGCTGTTTTTT | TRBJ2-2 | . | TRBV3-1/TRBV3-2 | .
CAGCRSLGSNNEQFF | TGTGCCGGATGCAGGTCCCTGGGGAGTAACAATGAGCAGTTCTTC | TRBJ2-1 | . | TRBV7-9 | .
CASSQDSLADTQYF | TGTGCCAGCAGCCAAGATAGTTTGGCAGATACGCAGTATTTT | TRBJ2-3 | . | TRBV3-1/TRBV3-2 | .
CASSLAPSGGGNEQFF | TGTGCCAGCAGCTTAGCCCCTAGCGGGGGAGGGAATGAGCAGTTCTTC | TRBJ2-1 | . | TRBV11-1 | TRBD2
CASSLGGSSNQPQHF | TGTGCCAGCAGCTTAGGTGGATCTAGCAATCAGCCCCAGCATTTT | TRBJ1-5 | once | TRBV7-2 | .
CATKPGTGANVLTF | TGTGCCACCAAACCAGGTACTGGGGCCAACGTCCTGACTTTC | TRBJ2-6 | . | TRBV19 | .
CASTAQGRSTEAFF | TGTGCCAGTACCGCACAGGGACGGAGCACTGAAGCTTTCTTT | TRBJ1-1 | . | TRBV19 | .
CASSLGQGAGNTIYF | TGTGCCAGCAGCCTTGGACAGGGGGCAGGAAACACCATATATTTT | TRBJ1-3 | . | TRBV7-2 | TRBD1
CASSSQGGGEQFF | TGTGCCAGCAGCTCCCAGGGAGGGGGTGAGCAGTTCTTC | TRBJ2-1 | . | TRBV7-9 | .
CASSSDRDAEAFF | TGTGCCAGCAGCTCGGACAGGGATGCTGAAGCTTTCTTT | TRBJ1-1 | . | TRBV7-3 | TRBD1
CASSLQGNTEAFF | TGTGCCAGCAGCTTACAGGGGAACACTGAAGCTTTCTTT | TRBJ1-1 | . | TRBV11-3 | .
CASSYQTGGKAFF | TGTGCCAGCAGTTACCAGACAGGGGGAAAAGCTTTCTTT | TRBJ1-1 | . | TRBV6-5 | TRBD1
CASSPEGGPYNEQFF | TGTGCCAGCTCACCCGAGGGGGGACCTTACAATGAGCAGTTCTTC | TRBJ2-1 | once | TRBV18 | .
CASSLSSDRGDGGYTF | TGCGCCAGCAGCCTATCCTCGGACAGGGGGGATGGCGGCTACACCTTC | TRBJ1-2 | . | TRBV5-1 | TRBD1
CASSLTPGLVGYTF | TGTGCCAGCAGTTTAACCCCGGGGTTGGTTGGCTACACCTTC | TRBJ1-2 | . | TRBV27 | .
CASSQEGGVTEAFF | TGTGCCAGCAGCCAAGAAGGCGGGGTCACTGAAGCTTTCTTT | TRBJ1-1 | . | TRBV3-1/TRBV3-2 | .
CAASTQGAFILANYGYTF | TGTGCCGCCTCTACCCAGGGGGCATTTATCCTAGCTAACTATGGCTACACCTTC | TRBJ1-2 | . | TRBV10-3 | TRBD1
CASRPGTGTNQPRHF | TGTGCCAGCAGACCCGGGACAGGGACTAATCAGCCCCGGCATTTT | TRBJ1-5 | . | TRBV6-5 | TRBD1
CASSQGDRGLSPLHF | TGCGCCAGCAGCCAGGGTGACAGGGGGCTTTCACCCCTCCACTTT | TRBJ1-6 | . | TRBV4-1 | TRBD1
CASSSLLAVANTGELFF | TGTGCCAGCAGCTCGTTACTAGCGGTCGCGAACACCGGGGAGCTGTTTTTT | TRBJ2-2 | . | TRBV7-8 | TRBD2
CASSTETGGDEKLFF | TGTGCCAGTAGTACCGAGACAGGGGGCGATGAAAAACTGTTTTTT | TRBJ1-4 | . | TRBV19 | TRBD1
CASSRTKNTEAFF | TGCGCCAGCAGCCGGACTAAGAACACTGAAGCTTTCTTT | TRBJ1-1 | . | TRBV4-3 | .
CAINGGANTEAFF | TGTGCCATCAACGGGGGTGCGAACACTGAAGCTTTCTTT | TRBJ1-1 | . | TRBV10-3 | .
CASSLRTSGGYEQYF | TGTGCCAGCAGCCTCCGGACTAGCGGGGGCTACGAGCAGTACTTC | TRBJ2-7 | once | TRBV3-1/TRBV3-2 | TRBD2
CASSTSSEGGYGYTF | TGTGCCAGTAGTACTTCCTCAGAGGGCGGCTATGGCTACACCTTC | TRBJ1-2 | . | TRBV19 | .
CASSIDLASGRDEQFF | TGTGCCAGTAGTATAGATCTAGCTAGCGGGAGAGATGAGCAGTTCTTC | TRBJ2-1 | . | TRBV19 | TRBD2
CAISGRRPAELGHSYNEQFF | TGTGCCATCAGTGGTCGAAGGCCGGCAGAATTAGGGCACTCCTACAATGAGCAGTTCTTC | TRBJ2-1 | few | TRBV10-3 | .
CSVGAGGPYEQYF | TGCAGCGTTGGGGCGGGAGGGCCATACGAGCAGTACTTC | TRBJ2-7 | . | TRBV29-1 | TRBD2
CASEAGGTEAFF | TGTGCCAGTGAAGCAGGGGGAACTGAAGCTTTCTTT | TRBJ1-1 | once | TRBV28 | TRBD1
CASSLPSDGGIDEQYF | TGTGCCAGCAGCCTCCCGTCGGACGGGGGCATCGACGAGCAGTACTTC | TRBJ2-7 | . | TRBV7-9 | .
CASSHRDSGSETQYF | TGTGCCAGCAGCCACAGGGACAGCGGATCAGAGACCCAGTACTTC | TRBJ2-5 | . | TRBV7-6 | TRBD1